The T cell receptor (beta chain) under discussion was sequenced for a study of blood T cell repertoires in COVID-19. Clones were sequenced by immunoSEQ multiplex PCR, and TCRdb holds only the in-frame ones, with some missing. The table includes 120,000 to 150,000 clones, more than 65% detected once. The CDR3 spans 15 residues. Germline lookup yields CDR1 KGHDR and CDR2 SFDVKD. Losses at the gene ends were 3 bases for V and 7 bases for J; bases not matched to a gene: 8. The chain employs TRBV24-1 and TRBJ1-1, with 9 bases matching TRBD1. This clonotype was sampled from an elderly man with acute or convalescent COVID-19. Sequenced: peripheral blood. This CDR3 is CATSDGTGRNGEAFF. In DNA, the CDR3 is TGTGCCACCAGTGATGGGACAGGGAGAAATGGTGAAGCTTTCTTT.